This T cell receptor (beta chain) was found in a study of Ad26.COV2.S vaccination and SARS-CoV-2 variants. Study-wide background: As a participant in COV1001, the donor was in the Ad26.COV2.S trial arm. General study findings and limits: Measures of TCR breadth and depth may have fallen short of total T cell responses.

V was trimmed by 2 bases and J by 1 base, leaving 8 bases between them. CDR1 and CDR2 from the germline V gene are MDHEN and SYDVKM. The CDR3 sequence is 14 residues long. This clone appeared once. The antigen remains unidentified. Indicated treatment: roughly 20 received Ad26.COV2.S at low or high dose, single or two shots; about 5 received placebo; per-sample allocation not given. Sampling occurred on day 63 after the first vaccine or placebo injection. Vaccine was an Ad26 vector expressing Wuhan-strain SARS-CoV-2 spike. Clones were sequenced by immunoSEQ multiplex PCR, and TCRdb holds only the in-frame ones, with some missing. The table shows about 350,000 clones, with around 88% occurring only once.

The sequencing here drew on peripheral blood, taken in a trial of Ad26.COV2.S vaccine versus placebo. The receptor comes from a person between 18 and 65 years old who received the Ad26.COV2.S COVID-19 vaccine or a placebo. The V and J genes are TRBV28 and TRBJ1-2, with D tentatively TRBD1 (5 bases). The CDR3 loop is CASSLRQINYGYTF. Written as DNA, the CDR3 is TGTGCCAGCAGTTTACGACAGATTAACTATGGCTACACCTTC.